This T cell receptor (beta chain) was sequenced for a study of blood T cell repertoires in COVID-19. In the original processing: By means of reference gene primer amplification, nucleated cell counts were estimated. The data were produced by immunoSEQ multiplex PCR, yet TCRdb's version contains in-frame clones alone and is incomplete. That table furnishes V, J and clone size, whereas the DNA furnished D and trimming. Of roughly 460,000 clones listed, about 87% are singletons. Enrollment of patients from Seattle took place during active infection, with longitudinal follow-up. The CDR3 sequence is 16 residues long. J was trimmed by 4 bases and V by 0 bases; bases with no gene match: 5. CDR1 and CDR2 (germline): SGHVS, FQNEAQ.

The TCR comes from a young man with COVID-19, enrolled during active disease. This sequence joins TRBV7-8 and TRBJ2-1, with TRBD2 identical over 8 bases. The sequenced material came from peripheral blood. The CDR3 nucleotides read TGTGCCAGCAGCTTAGCACCGGGACTAGGATACAATGAGCAGTTCTTC. Encoded protein: CASSLAPGLGYNEQFF.